What follows is one T cell receptor beta chain and its context. Its specificity is unknown. These data are taken from a study of metastatic and nonmetastatic thyroid tumors. Background on the study: Across blood and tumor or nodule tissue, repertoires from malignant and benign thyroid patients were compared with one another.

Every patient was untreated before thyroid surgery. Study-level findings and limits: Benign nodules reportedly had significantly lower TCR beta diversity than malignant thyroid tumors in blood and tumor.

The authors' processing: Researchers built a distant-metastasis classifier for papillary thyroid cancer that drew on CDR3 differences across clinicopathological groups. TCRdb re-called clones from the PCR reads using MiXCR. For this entry, the V and J calls and clone size follow TCRdb and not the study's own pipeline. The sample yields 15,000 to 20,000 clones, 15% to 17% seen once. The TCR sequence derives from a female donor with papillary thyroid cancer or a benign thyroid nodule (not recorded which). Some clones in this sample may be carry-over from other donors' samples. Material for sequencing was blood.

CDR3 residues: CAWSPGLAGDTQYF. The DNA of the CDR3 is TGTGCCTGGAGTCCGGGACTAGCGGGGGATACGCAGTATTTT. This chain links TRBV30 with TRBJ2-3; the match to TRBD2 covers 13 bases. Losses at the gene ends were 2 bases for V and 6 bases for J; bases not matched to a gene: 2. This CDR3 has 14 amino acids. Germline CDR1 is GTSNPN and CDR2 is SVGIG (reference sequence).